These 11 T cell receptor beta chains were all obtained from the same sample, sequenced in a study of T cell responses to AZD1222 COVID-19 vaccine. The repertoire was sequenced with immunoSEQ multiplex PCR; TCRdb's copy has only in-frame clones and lacks some. The sample has over 120,000 clones, just under 95% seen once. Sequenced here: peripheral blood, sampled on day 0 of AZD1222 vaccination. All receptors come from an adult in good health.

The chain combines TRBV7-2 with TRBJ2-1; unclear D gene. The germline V gene encodes CDR1 SGHTA and CDR2 FQGNSA. The V and J ends lost 5 bases and 8 bases respectively, with 13 bases between them. The CDR3 contains 13 residues. CDR3 in amino acids: CASSPTRFDEQFF. CDR3 nucleotide sequence: TGTGCCAGCAGCCCAACCAGGTTCGATGAGCAGTTCTTC.

The rearrangement links TRBV29-1 to TRBJ1-2, with TRBD1 matching over 10 bases. The CDR3 is 15 amino acids. V was clipped by 4 bases and J by 5 bases; unmatched bases: 10. The germline CDR1 and CDR2 sequences are SQVTM and ANQGSEA. As DNA, the CDR3 is TGCAGCGTTGGCTCCGGGACAGGGGCTCTTTATGGCTACACCTTC. Its translation: CSVGSGTGALYGYTF.

V gene TRBV28 combines with J gene TRBJ1-4, with a tentative D call TRBD1 (5 bases). The V gene lost 5 bases and the J gene lost 6 bases, with 19 bases spanning the gap. The CDR3 runs 16 residues. Germline V gives CDR1 MDHEN, CDR2 SYDVKM. CDR3 amino acids: CASSHRPGRAHEKLFF. The CDR3 DNA follows: TGTGCCAGCAGTCACCGCCCGGGACGCGCCCATGAAAAACTGTTTTTT.

V is TRBV28 and J is TRBJ2-2; 9 positions match TRBD2. The V gene end was trimmed by 4 bases and the J gene end by 1 base; junction bases not matched to a gene: 4. The germline V gene has CDR1 MDHEN and CDR2 SYDVKM. The CDR3 totals 16 residues. CDR3 nucleotide sequence: TGTGCCAGCAGTTCTATGCGGGGGGGGAACACCGGGGAGCTGTTTTTT. It encodes CASSSMRGGNTGELFF. The whole variable domain, remainder taken from reference TRBV28 and TRBJ2-2, is DVKVTQSSRYLVKRTGEKVFLECVQDMDHENMFWYRQDPGLGLRLIYFSYDVKMKEKGDIPEGYSVSREKKERFSLILESASTNQTSMYLCASSSMRGGNTGELFFGEGSRLTVL.

This chain joins TRBV20-1 and TRBJ2-3, with 8 bases aligning to TRBD2. The trim removed 5 bases at V and 10 bases at J, leaving 5 bases unmatched. The CDR3 spans 11 residues. Germline CDR1 and CDR2: DFQATT and SNEGSKA (reference sequence). The CDR3 reads CSAREGAPQYF. Here the CDR3 DNA reads TGCAGTGCTCGGGAGGGTGCTCCGCAGTATTTT.

The genes are TRBV7-2 and TRBJ2-3; D is ambiguous. This CDR3 contains 11 residues. Germline CDR1 reads SGHTA; CDR2 reads FQGNSA. V was shortened by 4 bases and J by 5 bases, with 4 bases between the two germline ends. CDR3 coding DNA: TGTGCCAGCAGCTCCATAGATACGCAGTATTTT. This sequence encodes CASSSIDTQYF.

This rearrangement joins TRBV19 to TRBJ1-1; perhaps TRBD1 as D (5 bases). The V end lost 1 base, the J end lost 2 bases, and 8 bases lay between the germline ends. CDR1 is LNHDA and CDR2 is SQIVND in the germline V gene (reference sequence). The CDR3 runs 14 residues. Here the CDR3 reads CASSIGRGNTEAFF. CDR3 sequence (DNA): TGTGCCAGTAGTATAGGAAGGGGTAACACTGAAGCTTTCTTT. Together with reference TRBV19 and TRBJ1-1, the CDR3 gives the full variable domain: DGGITQSPKYLFRKEGQNVTLSCEQNLNHDAMYWYRQDPGQGLRLIYYSQIVNDFQKGDIAEGYSVSREKKESFPLTVTSAQKNPTAFYLCASSIGRGNTEAFFGQGTRLTVV.

This clone was seen only once. The chain carries TRBV7-9 and TRBJ1-3, with D unclear. Trimming took off 5 bases at V and 2 bases at J, with 7 bases between the two ends. Germline loops: CDR1 SEHNR, CDR2 FQNEAQ (reference sequence). There are 13 residues in the CDR3. Here the CDR3 DNA reads TGTGCCAGCAGCCGAGACCCTGGAAACACCATATATTTT. Protein: CASSRDPGNTIYF. Combining the CDR3 with reference TRBV7-9 and TRBJ1-3 gives the whole variable domain DTGVSQNPRHKITKRGQNVTFRCDPISEHNRLYWYRQTLGQGPEFLTYFQNEAQLEKSRLLSDRFSAERPKGSFSTLEIQRTEQGDSAMYLCASSRDPGNTIYFGEGSWLTVV.

This clone came up once. The chain is built from TRBV13 and TRBJ2-4; no clear D gene. CDR1 is PRHDT and CDR2 is FYEKMQ in the germline V gene (reference sequence). This CDR3 is 17 amino acids long. Trimming shortened V by 5 bases and J by 0 bases, and 17 bases separated the two germline ends. The CDR3 loop reads CASSVGGPLVAKNIQYF. CDR3 coding DNA: TGTGCCAGCAGCGTCGGCGGCCCCCTTGTAGCCAAAAACATTCAGTACTTC.

The genes are TRBV28 and TRBJ1-6, with TRBD1 matching over 11 bases. This CDR3 contains 15 residues. The ends lost 5 bases at V and 9 bases at J; junction bases unmatched: 6. Per germline, CDR1 MDHEN and CDR2 SYDVKM. The CDR3 coding sequence is TGTGCCAGCAGTCCCGGACAGGGGGCTGGTTCACCCCTCCACTTT. Encoded protein: CASSPGQGAGSPLHF.

The chain recombines TRBV5-1 with TRBJ1-3; 7 bases align to TRBD1. Germline CDR1 is SGHRS and CDR2 is YFSETQ. V shed 4 bases, J shed 3 bases, and the junction held 7 bases outside the gene matches. CDR3 length: 15 amino acids. For the CDR3, the DNA is TGCGCCAGCAGCCGGGAGGGGGCAGGTGGAAACACCATATATTTT. Protein sequence: CASSREGAGGNTIYF. The complete variable domain, with remaining parts taken from reference TRBV5-1 and TRBJ1-3, reads KAGVTQTPRYLIKTRGQQVTLSCSPISGHRSVSWYQQTPGQGLQFLFEYFSETQRNKGNFPGRFSGRQFSNSRSEMNVSTLELGDSALYLCASSREGAGGNTIYFGEGSWLTVV.